The 9 T cell receptor beta chains below all came from one sample that was sequenced in a study of monozygotic twins with inflammatory bowel disease. TCRdb reprocessed the 5' RACE reads and keeps a single row for each CDR3 protein, giving no DNA. The sample table sets out approximately 400,000 distinct CDR3 sequences. Sequenced sample: blood. The receptors shown here come from a human donor with ulcerative colitis or Crohn's disease, or a healthy co-twin of an affected twin (not recorded which).

The rearrangement uses TRBV7-9 and TRBJ1-1. CDR1 SEHNR and CDR2 FQNEAQ come from the germline V gene (reference sequence). This CDR3 is 13 amino acids long. The CDR3 loop is CASILEGNTEAFF.

This sequence joins TRBV19 and TRBJ2-1; there is no DNA to check the TCRdb D call of TRBD1. The germline V gene encodes CDR1 LNHDA and CDR2 SQIVND (reference sequence). This CDR3 has 14 residues. CDR3: CASSMGRGVDEQFF.

This chain joins TRBV10-3 and TRBJ2-5. The length of the CDR3 is 12 residues. Germline loops: CDR1 ENHRY, CDR2 SYGVKD. CDR3 in amino acids: CAISWTGETQYF.

The chain joins TRBV20-1 to TRBJ2-3; the TCRdb call, TRBD2, lacks DNA for checking. This CDR3 is built from 15 residues. Germline V gene data show CDR1 as DFQATT and CDR2 as SNEGSKA (reference sequence). CDR3 amino acids: CSASGDSARWDTQYF.

This chain uses TRBV4-1 with TRBJ2-2; TCRdb picks TRBD2, but there is no DNA to check that call. CDR3 length: 17 amino acids. Germline V gene sequence: CDR1 MGHRA, CDR2 YSYEKL. CDR3 residues: CASSLLGEGPITGELFF.

The CDR3 spells CAISEDRGLNEQFF. This sequence joins TRBV10-3 and TRBJ2-1; the TRBD1 assignment by TCRdb is unverifiable without DNA. The germline V gene has CDR1 ENHRY and CDR2 SYGVKD. The CDR3 extends over 14 amino acids.

This chain links TRBV20-1 with TRBJ2-3; TCRdb reports TRBD2, a call that lacks DNA to check it against. The CDR3 loop spans 14 amino acids. CDR1 DFQATT and CDR2 SNEGSKA come from the germline V gene (reference sequence). The CDR3 loop is CSATSGLSTDTQYF.

This chain joins TRBV12-3 or TRBV12-4 and TRBJ1-1. The CDR3 contains 16 residues. This CDR3 is CASSFGGSRFNTEAFF.

The chain recombines TRBV19 with TRBJ2-1; TCRdb's assignment of TRBD2 cannot be checked, as there is no DNA. This CDR3 contains 14 residues. Germline-derived CDR1 and CDR2 are LNHDA and SQIVND (reference sequence). The CDR3 reads CASNSAGGLNEQFF.